This record concerns one TCR beta chain sequence. This sample stems from a study of blood T cell repertoires in COVID-19. About the study: The United States, Italy and Spain supplied acute and convalescent COVID-19 samples. PBMCs, B-cell-depleted T cells, or T cells were the source of the cDNA or gDNA that made up the material.

Seattle patient enrollment occurred during active infection, with longitudinal follow-up thereafter. Original processing notes: How many nucleated cells were present was estimated from reference gene primer amplification. TCRdb's table, derived via immunoSEQ multiplex PCR, lists solely in-frame clones and lacks some. V, J and clone size are those of that table, while D and trimming were read from the DNA. The sample carries approximately 70,000 clones, approximately 90% recorded once. The germline V gene has CDR1 GTSNPN and CDR2 SVGIG (reference sequence). The CDR3 runs 16 residues. Trimming at V came to 0 bases and at J to 0 bases, leaving 2 bases not matched to a gene.

This clonotype was obtained from a woman aged 45-65 years with COVID-19, enrolled during active disease. The rearrangement links TRBV30 to TRBJ2-3; 11 bases map to TRBD2. The sample comprised peripheral blood. Here the CDR3 reads CAWSVGLAASTDTQYF. CDR3 DNA: TGTGCCTGGAGTGTGGGACTAGCGGCAAGCACAGATACGCAGTATTTT.